This T cell receptor beta chain stems from a study of PD-1 blockade in classical Hodgkin lymphoma. As regards this clone: What it recognizes is unknown.

Per germline, CDR1 SGHTA and CDR2 FQGNSA. The CDR3 is made up of 13 amino acids. Trimming took off 4 bases at V and 3 bases at J, with 9 bases between the two ends. The study's findings and limits: Newly diagnosed patients were reported to exhibit reduced baseline TCR diversity relative to healthy donors.

Libraries were prepared by immunoSEQ multiplex PCR; TCRdb keeps only in-frame clonotypes and omits some of them. Of some 14,000 clones listed, roughly 84% are singletons. Regarding time point: newly diagnosed, previously untreated cHL patient sample. Magnetic negative selection was used to purify CD4+ T cells from PBMCs that had been thawed. Acting as the comparison were PBMCs from newly diagnosed, untreated classical Hodgkin lymphoma. The sample consisted of CD4+ T cells from blood. This clonotype was obtained from a human donor with classical Hodgkin lymphoma. V and J are TRBV7-2 and TRBJ1-1, with TRBD1 as a possible D gene (6 bases). The CDR3 protein is CASSSYRDTEAFF. CDR3 in DNA: TGTGCCAGCAGCTCATACAGGGACACTGAAGCTTTCTTT.